Listed here are 29 T cell receptor beta chains from one sample, sequenced in a study of cytomegalovirus exposure and HLA in healthy donors. Researchers ran the PCR with 60 Vbeta and 13 Jbeta primers. Method: immunoSEQ multiplex PCR; TCRdb's copy keeps in-frame clones and lacks some. Among about 140,000 clones listed, roughly 80% were seen once. Sequenced input: PBMCs. These TCRs come from a female donor in good health and CMV-seronegative.

The rearrangement links TRBV27 to TRBJ2-6; D remains unclear. Germline CDR1 reads MNHEY; CDR2 reads SMNVEV (reference sequence). CDR3 length: 15 amino acids. Between the trimmed V and J ends, which lost 5 bases and 3 bases, there was a span of 11 bases. CDR3 sequence: CASSHDTVGANVLTF. The CDR3 region has the DNA TGTGCCAGCAGTCATGATACGGTTGGGGCCAACGTCCTGACTTTC.

The chain uses TRBV6-1 and TRBJ1-1, with 8 bases lining up with TRBD1. Germline trimming cut 4 bases from V and 5 bases from J; bases unmatched to any gene: 9. Germline V gene lookup returns CDR1 MNHNS and CDR2 SASEGT. The CDR3 loop spans 15 amino acids. DNA of the CDR3: TGTGCCAGCAGTGCCCACAGGACAGGGAGTACTGAAGCTTTCTTT. Its translation is CASSAHRTGSTEAFF.

Only one count was recorded for this clone. The chain links TRBV28 to TRBJ1-1; TRBD1 matches 8 bases. The CDR3 loop spans 14 amino acids. Germline V gene lookup returns CDR1 MDHEN and CDR2 SYDVKM. Unmatched junction bases numbered 8, after V lost 4 bases and J lost 7 bases. The CDR3 sequence: CASSSPGQDGEAFF. The CDR3 nucleotides read TGTGCCAGCAGTTCACCGGGACAGGATGGTGAAGCTTTCTTT.

The gene calls are TRBV9 and TRBJ2-7; TRBD2 agrees at 10 bases. The germline CDR1 and CDR2 sequences are SGDLS and YYNGEE. This CDR3 is 16 amino acids long. J lost 1 base, V lost 0 bases, and 4 bases had no gene match. As DNA, the CDR3 is TGTGCCAGCAGCGTAGCTAGCGGGAGTTTATCCTACGAGCAGTACTTC. Translation gives CASSVASGSLSYEQYF.

CDR3 sequence: CASSPDPGRGYGYTF. The DNA of the CDR3 is TGCGCCAGCAGCCCGGACCCCGGAAGGGGCTATGGCTACACCTTC. The chain joins TRBV5-1 to TRBJ1-2; D might be TRBD1 (5 bases). The CDR3 has 15 residues. Germline V gives CDR1 SGHRS, CDR2 YFSETQ. The V and J ends lost 4 bases and 4 bases respectively, with 17 bases between them. The variable domain in full, with the rest retrieved from reference TRBV5-1 and TRBJ1-2, is KAGVTQTPRYLIKTRGQQVTLSCSPISGHRSVSWYQQTPGQGLQFLFEYFSETQRNKGNFPGRFSGRQFSNSRSEMNVSTLELGDSALYLCASSPDPGRGYGYTFGSGTRLTVV.

V and J are TRBV5-6 and TRBJ2-5, with TRBD2 identical over 10 bases. The CDR3 sequence is 16 residues long. Per the germline V gene, CDR1 is SGHDT and CDR2 is YYEEEE. V was pared by 2 bases and J by 1 base, with 5 bases of the junction left unmatched. The CDR3 nucleotides read TGTGCCAGCAGCTTCAGTAGCGGGAGGATCCAAGAGACCCAGTACTTC. Encoded protein: CASSFSSGRIQETQYF. The variable domain in full, with the rest retrieved from reference TRBV5-6 and TRBJ2-5, is DAGVTQSPTHLIKTRGQQVTLRCSPKSGHDTVSWYQQALGQGPQFIFQYYEEEERQRGNFPDRFSGHQFPNYSSELNVNALLLGDSALYLCASSFSSGRIQETQYFGPGTRLLVL.

This chain uses TRBV5-1 with TRBJ2-3, with TRBD1 matching 7 bases. Germline V gene data show CDR1 as SGHRS and CDR2 as YFSETQ. The CDR3 is 13 residues long. V was clipped by 0 bases and J by 7 bases; unmatched bases: 2. The CDR3 loop reads CASSLGQGHTQYF. The CDR3, as DNA: TGCGCCAGCAGCTTGGGACAGGGCCATACGCAGTATTTT.

This chain connects TRBV7-9 to TRBJ2-7; 8 bases are shared with TRBD1. The V gene's germline CDR1 is SEHNR and CDR2 FQNEAQ (reference sequence). The length of the CDR3 is 16 residues. The ends lost 6 bases at V and 0 bases at J; junction bases unmatched: 10. The CDR3 DNA follows: TGTGCCAGCAGTTACGACCGGGACAGGCTCTCCTACGAGCAGTACTTC. Translating gives CASSYDRDRLSYEQYF.

This chain connects TRBV29-1 to TRBJ2-1; a possible D gene is TRBD1 (6 bases). The CDR3 covers 11 residues. Germline CDR1 and CDR2: SQVTM and ANQGSEA. V lost 5 bases and J lost 5, with 7 bases in between. The CDR3 sequence is CSVQGNNEQFF. CDR3 in DNA: TGCAGCGTTCAGGGGAACAATGAGCAGTTCTTC.

The chain carries TRBV5-5 and TRBJ2-7, with TRBD2 as a possible D gene (6 bases). The CDR3 is 15 amino acids. Trimming removed 5 bases from V and 2 bases from J, with 17 bases in between. Germline V gene sequence: CDR1 SGHKS, CDR2 YYEKEE (reference sequence). CDR3 coding DNA: TGTGCCAGCAGGACCGTGCCTAGCGACCCCTACGAGCAGTACTTC. This codes for CASRTVPSDPYEQYF.

The chain carries TRBV28 and TRBJ2-7; D possibly corresponds to TRBD1 (6 bases). V was cut by 5 bases and J by 0 bases, with 17 bases left in between. The CDR3 consists of 16 residues. Germline lookup yields CDR1 MDHEN and CDR2 SYDVKM. As DNA, the CDR3 is TGTGCCAGCAGTCCCGGATCAGGGGCAGACTCCTACGAGCAGTACTTC. This translates into CASSPGSGADSYEQYF.

This clone was recorded once. This CDR3 is missing its conserved last phenylalanine or tryptophan, likely due to a read error. V is TRBV6-6 and J is TRBJ1-4; D ambiguous. V lost 6 bases, J lost 8 bases, and 7 bases lay in between. CDR3 length equals 11 residues. CDR1 is MNHNY, CDR2 SVGAGI, per germline (reference sequence). The CDR3 DNA reads as TGTGCCAGCAGGGGTGGAGAAAAACTGTTTGTT. Translating it yields CASRGGEKLFV.

The chain employs TRBV6-6 and TRBJ2-7, with 10 bases fitting TRBD1. V was clipped by 2 bases and J by 5 bases; unmatched bases: 6. Germline CDR1 and CDR2: MNHNY and SVGAGI (reference sequence). This CDR3 has 15 amino acids. CDR3 residues: CASSYVGTGANEQYF. In DNA, the CDR3 is TGTGCCAGCAGTTACGTCGGGACAGGGGCGAACGAGCAGTACTTC.

The chain links TRBV2 to TRBJ1-4; D possibly corresponds to TRBD1 (5 bases). CDR1 and CDR2 from the germline V gene are SNHLY and FYNNEI. Trimming took off 1 base at V and 12 bases at J, with 12 bases between the two ends. The CDR3 runs 13 residues. The CDR3 coding sequence is TGTGCCAGCAGTGAAGAGGGCAGGGAGGAACTGTTTTTT. Translated: CASSEEGREELFF. The complete variable domain, with remaining parts taken from reference TRBV2 and TRBJ1-4, reads EPEVTQTPSHQVTQMGQEVILRCVPISNHLYFYWYRQILGQKVEFLVSFYNNEISEKSEIFDDQFSVERPDGSNFTLKIRSTKLEDSAMYFCASSEEGREELFFGSGTQLSVL.

The chain recombines TRBV5-8 with TRBJ1-4; D ambiguous. The V gene lost 0 bases and the J gene lost 5 bases, with 5 bases spanning the gap. CDR3 length equals 13 residues. Germline V lookup: CDR1 SGHTS, CDR2 YDEGEE. CDR3 region: CASSLAPNEKLFF. CDR3 sequence (DNA): TGTGCCAGCAGCTTGGCCCCGAATGAAAAACTGTTTTTT.

The rearrangement links TRBV5-4 to TRBJ1-2, with no clear D. In germline, CDR1 is SGHNT, CDR2 YYREEE (reference sequence). This CDR3 is built from 14 residues. The V and J ends lost 4 bases and 4 bases respectively, with 14 bases between them. This chain's CDR3 is CASSPGATGYGYTF. The CDR3 DNA is TGTGCCAGCAGCCCGGGAGCTACCGGCTATGGCTACACCTTC.

Remarks on this clone: Germline is not matched at one junction end, which may reflect a read error. The chain couples TRBV19 to TRBJ1-5, with no clear D. Germline V gives CDR1 LNHDA, CDR2 SQIVND (reference sequence). This CDR3 is built from 14 residues. CDR3 sequence: CASSIDYSNQPQHF. DNA of the CDR3: TGTGCCAGTAGCATAGATTATAGCAATCAGCCCCAGCATTTT.

The V gene is TRBV29-1, the J gene TRBJ2-3, with 13 bases aligning to TRBD2. V shed 7 bases, J shed 4 bases, and the junction held 8 bases outside the gene matches. This CDR3 has 15 amino acids. Germline CDR1 SQVTM, CDR2 ANQGSEA. The CDR3 nucleotides are TGCAGCGAAATCGGACTAGCGGGAGAGGCAGATACGCAGTATTTT. Translation: CSEIGLAGEADTQYF.

The chain carries TRBV5-1 and TRBJ2-1; possibly TRBD2 for D (6 bases). Trimming pared 0 bases from V and 8 bases from J, leaving 18 bases between. The CDR3 is 16 residues long. Per the germline V gene, CDR1 is SGHRS and CDR2 is YFSETQ. For the CDR3, the DNA is TGCGCCAGCAGCTTGGAGGCAATGACTGCTAGCGATGAGCAGTTCTTC. Translation: CASSLEAMTASDEQFF. The entire variable domain, with the rest obtained from reference TRBV5-1 and TRBJ2-1, is as follows: KAGVTQTPRYLIKTRGQQVTLSCSPISGHRSVSWYQQTPGQGLQFLFEYFSETQRNKGNFPGRFSGRQFSNSRSEMNVSTLELGDSALYLCASSLEAMTASDEQFFGPGTRLTVL.

Many counts were recorded for this clone. The chain couples TRBV4-2 to TRBJ2-7; 7 bases map to TRBD2. CDR1 LGHNA and CDR2 YNFKEQ come from the germline V gene. This CDR3 contains 15 residues. The J segment lost 0 bases and the V segment lost 0 bases, leaving 2 bases of the junction unmatched. DNA for the CDR3: TGTGCCAGCAGCCAAGAAGCGGGACCCTCCTACGAGCAGTACTTC. Its protein is CASSQEAGPSYEQYF.

The chain combines TRBV6-6 with TRBJ1-4, with D perhaps TRBD1 (6 bases). Per the germline V gene, CDR1 is MNHNY and CDR2 is SVGAGI (reference sequence). V lost 0 bases to trimming and J lost 7 bases, with 12 bases between them. The CDR3 totals 15 residues. The CDR3 nucleotides are TGTGCCAGCAGTTACTCCAGGGGTGGGGGTGAAAAACTGTTTTTT. This codes for CASSYSRGGGEKLFF.

The chain joins TRBV27 to TRBJ2-7; a weak D match, TRBD1 (6 bases). V was pared by 6 bases and J by 5 bases, with 20 bases between. Looked up from germline, CDR1 is MNHEY and CDR2 is SMNVEV (reference sequence). The CDR3 length is 15 residues. CDR3: CASSYSTGLRNEQYF. The CDR3 DNA sequence: TGTGCCAGCAGCTACTCGACAGGCCTCCGGAACGAGCAGTACTTC.

The chain recombines TRBV28 with TRBJ1-1; D is perhaps TRBD1 (6 bases). V dropped 6 bases and J dropped 1 base, with 12 bases sitting between them. CDR1 is MDHEN and CDR2 is SYDVKM in the germline V gene. The CDR3 loop spans 14 amino acids. The CDR3 coding sequence is TGTGCCAGCAGCCCCCCGGACAGGAACACTGAAGCTTTCTTT. Residues: CASSPPDRNTEAFF. Drawing the rest from reference TRBV28 and TRBJ1-1, the complete variable domain is DVKVTQSSRYLVKRTGEKVFLECVQDMDHENMFWYRQDPGLGLRLIYFSYDVKMKEKGDIPEGYSVSREKKERFSLILESASTNQTSMYLCASSPPDRNTEAFFGQGTRLTVV.

This clone showed up just once. The rearrangement links TRBV12-2 to TRBJ2-5; TRBD1 is taken as the D call from the table, unchecked against the DNA. TRBV12-2 has pseudogene status. The CDR3 spans 12 residues. CDR3 amino acids: CASRRDSQTQYF. As DNA, the CDR3 is TGTGCAAGTCGACGGGACAGTCAGACCCAGTACTTC.

The chain is built from TRBV28 and TRBJ1-1, with no clear D. Germline V lookup: CDR1 MDHEN, CDR2 SYDVKM. V gave up 5 bases and J gave up 0 bases, with 13 bases separating them. The CDR3 covers 15 residues. CDR3 sequence: CASSPNIDMNTEAFF. The CDR3 coding sequence is TGTGCCAGCAGTCCAAACATTGATATGAACACTGAAGCTTTCTTT.

This clone was seen only once. The CDR3 reads CASGQQATEAFF. CDR3 sequence (DNA): TGTGCTAGTGGCCAGCAGGCAACTGAAGCTTTCTTT. J is TRBJ1-1 and V is TRBV12-5; D unclear. Per the germline V gene, CDR1 is LGHNT and CDR2 is FRNRAP. The CDR3 runs to 12 residues. The germline V and J ends were trimmed by 6 bases and 5 bases, with 10 bases remaining between them. The full variable domain, with the rest looked up from reference TRBV12-5 and TRBJ1-1, is DARVTQTPRHKVTEMGQEVTMRCQPILGHNTVFWYRQTMMQGLELLAYFRNRAPLDDSGMPKDRFSAEMPDATLATLKIQPSEPRDSAVYFCASGQQATEAFFGQGTRLTVV.

The chain uses TRBV16 and TRBJ2-1; TRBD2 agrees at 11 bases. The CDR3 consists of 16 residues. The ends lost 2 bases at V and 9 bases at J; junction bases unmatched: 9. CDR1 KGHSY and CDR2 FQNENV come from the germline V gene. The CDR3 loop reads CASSQHMTSGKAEQFF. The CDR3 DNA follows: TGTGCCAGCAGCCAACACATGACTAGCGGGAAAGCTGAGCAGTTCTTC.

V gene TRBV4-1 combines with J gene TRBJ2-5; D gene ambiguous. The germline V and J ends were trimmed by 0 bases and 2 bases, with 7 bases remaining between them. Per the germline V gene, CDR1 is MGHRA and CDR2 is YSYEKL. The CDR3 covers 14 residues. The chain's CDR3 is CASSQEGRQETQYF. CDR3 nucleotide sequence: TGCGCCAGCAGCCAAGAGGGCAGGCAAGAGACCCAGTACTTC.

The chain is built from TRBV30 and TRBJ2-7, with 11 bases aligning to TRBD2. V trimming: 2 bases; J trimming: 3 bases; junction bases outside the gene matches: 3. This CDR3 spans 14 amino acids. CDR1 is GTSNPN, CDR2 SVGIG, per germline (reference sequence). The CDR3 is CAWSPGLADYEQYF. For the CDR3, the DNA is TGTGCCTGGAGTCCGGGACTAGCGGACTACGAGCAGTACTTC.